This T cell receptor (beta chain) was observed in a study of blood T cell repertoires in COVID-19. Study background: Whether acute or convalescent, the COVID-19 samples came from the United States, Italy and Spain. PBMCs, B-cell-depleted T cells, or T cells were the source of the cDNA or gDNA that made up the material.

In the authors' methods: Reference gene primers were amplified, and this amplification served to estimate nucleated cell counts. Produced via immunoSEQ multiplex PCR; TCRdb's table is partial and in-frame only. Clone size and V and J calls were adopted from that table, with D and trimming inferred from the DNA. The sample lists roughly 280,000 clones; 89% were seen once. This CDR3 has 13 residues. Germline assignment: CDR1 DFQATT and CDR2 SNEGSKA (reference sequence). Trimming removed 3 bases from V and 4 bases from J, with 10 bases in between. The chain carries TRBV20-1 and TRBJ2-1; tentatively, D is TRBD2 (5 bases). Sequenced: peripheral blood. This receptor was identified in a man in his forties or fifties with acute or convalescent COVID-19. CDR3 nucleotides: TGCAGTGCTAGTTTACGGGGTTACAATGAGCAGTTCTTC. Its translation: CSASLRGYNEQFF.